One T cell receptor beta chain is described in this entry. Its antigen is still unknown. Both 60 Vbeta primers and 13 Jbeta primers went into the PCR. TCRdb's copy holds only in-frame clones and misses some; the assay was immunoSEQ multiplex PCR. This table has approximately 83,000 clones, about 84% appearing once. The source of the sample is a study of cytomegalovirus exposure and HLA in healthy donors. Study as a whole: The study's early data release held 75 million to 95 million unique TCRs from HLA-typed donors.

General study findings and limits: The study recorded 150 to 200 TCR beta chains that were cytomegalovirus-associated. Diagnosis of cytomegalovirus status made by the classifier reportedly showed high specificity and sensitivity.

The sequence was collected from a man between 18 and 35 years old in good health and CMV-seronegative. The sample taken for sequencing was PBMCs.

Here the CDR3 reads CASIDSNTGELFF. The CDR3 region has the DNA TGTGCCAGCATCGACTCGAACACCGGGGAGCTGTTTTTT. This chain links TRBV2 with TRBJ2-2; no definite D call. Germline CDR1 SNHLY, CDR2 FYNNEI. Trimming stripped 7 bases from V and 0 bases from J, with 6 bases between. CDR3 length: 13 amino acids.